The rows below give T cell receptor beta chains drawn from one sample of a study of shared clonotypes between healthy human individuals. Clones were read by immunoSEQ multiplex PCR, and TCRdb kept only the in-frame ones, dropping some. The table shows about 2.4 million clones, with 93% occurring only once. The sequenced sample was naive CD4+ T cells from PBMCs. Receptors were obtained from a man aged 18 to 29 in good health. Some clones in this sample may be carry-over from other donors' samples. Each CDR3 is given with its conserved first and last residue. The order of the fields is J gene, D gene, V gene, clone size, CDR3 protein, CDR3 DNA. D genes are given only for firm matches. Clone size is stated in some rows and not others, as once, few, many or a class when expanded.

TRBJ1-2 . TRBV5-1 few CASSLAPGRGGYTF TGCGCCAGCAGCTTGGCCCCGGGACGCGGCGGCTACACCTTC
TRBJ1-5 . TRBV25-1 . CASSMHKVQGPNQPQHF TGTGCCAGCAGTATGCATAAGGTCCAGGGGCCTAATCAGCCCCAGCATTTT
TRBJ2-1 TRBD2 TRBV5-1 . CASSLNPPGLAGENEQFF TGCGCCAGCAGCTTAAACCCTCCGGGACTAGCGGGAGAAAATGAGCAGTTCTTC
TRBJ2-3 . TRBV6-1 . CASSERGTSTDTQYF TGTGCCAGCAGTGAAAGGGGTACTAGCACAGATACGCAGTATTTT
TRBJ2-1 TRBD1 TRBV5-1 . CASSLDGTGGPERFF TGCGCCAGCAGCTTGGACGGGACAGGGGGCCCTGAGCGGTTCTTC
TRBJ1-5 . TRBV19 . CASTLGYSNQPQHF TGTGCCAGTACCCTCGGTTATAGCAATCAGCCCCAGCATTTT
TRBJ1-2 . TRBV2 . CASSETALGYTF TGTGCCAGCAGTGAGACAGCACTGGGCTACACCTTC
TRBJ1-1 . TRBV11-3 . CASSYSGTNTEAFF TGTGCCAGCAGCTACTCTGGGACGAACACTGAAGCTTTCTTT
TRBJ2-1 TRBD2 TRBV6-4 once CASSELAGGYNEQFF TGTGCCAGCAGTGAGTTGGCGGGAGGATACAATGAGCAGTTCTTC
TRBJ1-2 . TRBV5-4 . CASSARQETYGYTF TGTGCCAGCAGCGCCCGACAGGAGACATATGGCTACACCTTC
TRBJ2-2 . TRBV19 . CASSIVGEFGELFF TGTGCCAGTAGTATAGTCGGGGAATTTGGGGAGCTGTTTTTT
TRBJ2-6 . TRBV27 . CASRGGGSSGANVLTF TGTGCCAGCAGGGGTGGAGGTAGCTCTGGGGCCAACGTCCTGACTTTC
TRBJ2-2 . TRBV19 . CASSPRPGTPTGELFF TGTGCCAGTAGCCCCCGGCCAGGCACCCCCACCGGGGAGCTGTTTTTT
TRBJ1-2 . TRBV18 few CASSAGTDDGYTF TGTGCCAGCTCAGCCGGGACGGACGATGGCTACACCTTC
TRBJ1-2 . TRBV28 . CASSLIPLISGGYTF TGTGCCAGCAGTTTAATTCCCCTGATTTCAGGTGGCTACACCTTC